The 6 T cell receptor beta chains listed next were all sequenced from one sample in a study of blood T cell repertoires in COVID-19. Profiling relied on immunoSEQ multiplex PCR, and the TCRdb table lists in-frame clones only, not all of them. The table records approximately 300,000 clones, 80% to 90% of them present only once. What was sequenced was PBMCs or T cells enriched from blood (not recorded which). Every receptor here comes from a woman aged 18-30 years who had recovered from COVID-19.

The chain combines TRBV19 with TRBJ1-5, with 8 bases lining up with TRBD1. Germline V gives CDR1 LNHDA, CDR2 SQIVND (reference sequence). The J segment lost 5 bases and the V segment lost 4 bases, leaving 7 bases of the junction unmatched. The CDR3 sequence is 15 residues long. CDR3 nucleotides: TGTGCCAGTAGTAAATACAGGGGGGCGGATCAGCCCCAGCATTTT. The encoded protein is CASSKYRGADQPQHF.

V is TRBV7-2 and J is TRBJ2-5; weak D call: TRBD2 (5 bases). Germline-derived CDR1 and CDR2 are SGHTA and FQGNSA. This CDR3 has 16 amino acids. The ends were cut back, 5 bases at V and 4 bases at J, with 20 bases in the middle. The CDR3 DNA sequence: TGTGCCAGCAGCCCCGGCGGGCTAGCACCTCGAGAGACCCAGTACTTC. Its translation: CASSPGGLAPRETQYF.

The rearrangement links TRBV27 to TRBJ1-6; D remains ambiguous. V was pared by 3 bases and J by 9 bases, with 9 bases between. Germline CDR1 MNHEY, CDR2 SMNVEV (reference sequence). This CDR3 is 13 amino acids long. CDR3 sequence: CASSFTEVSPLHF. CDR3 DNA sequence: TGTGCCAGCAGTTTCACGGAGGTTTCACCCCTCCACTTT.

The chain links TRBV19 to TRBJ1-5, with 8 bases aligning to TRBD1. Per the germline V gene, CDR1 is LNHDA and CDR2 is SQIVND (reference sequence). The CDR3 runs 15 residues. V gave up 7 bases and J gave up 0 bases; unmatched junction bases: 5. The CDR3 is CASNWDRYSNQPQHF. CDR3 bases: TGTGCCAGTAATTGGGACAGGTATAGCAATCAGCCCCAGCATTTT.

The chain uses TRBV28 and TRBJ1-2; 11 positions agree with TRBD1. CDR1 is MDHEN, CDR2 SYDVKM, per germline. The CDR3 length is 16 residues. V gave up 2 bases and J gave up 6 bases; unmatched junction bases: 8. The chain's CDR3 is CASSLPRRTGGHGYTF. In nucleotides, the CDR3 is TGTGCCAGCAGTTTACCCCGACGGACAGGGGGCCATGGCTACACCTTC.

The chain employs TRBV5-1 and TRBJ2-3; 13 bases are shared with TRBD2. V shed 7 bases and J 0 bases; nucleotides not matched to a gene: 2. This CDR3 is built from 15 residues. Germline V gene data show CDR1 as SGHRS and CDR2 as YFSETQ. In nucleotides, the CDR3 is TGCGCCAGCGCGGGACTAGCGGGAAGCACAGATACGCAGTATTTT. It translates to CASAGLAGSTDTQYF.